The present T cell receptor beta chain was sequenced within a study of early T cells in non-severe SARS-CoV-2 infection. Study-wide context: Unpaired chains resulted from sequencing bulk RNA of unsorted whole blood. Findings and limits, study-wide: The study's VDJdb matching favored anti-spike CD8 responses and missed private and CD4 specificities.

Germline loops: CDR1 DFQATT, CDR2 SNEGSKA (reference sequence). This CDR3 has 17 residues. V dropped 0 bases and J dropped 2 bases, with 18 bases sitting between them. The TCR library protocol was used to attach unique molecular identifiers. These identifiers were attached to individual cDNA molecules. TCRdb re-analysed the 5' RACE reads in MiXCR, keeping a single row per CDR3 protein. The sample yields 25,000 to 30,000 distinct CDR3 sequences, 4.5% seen once. This clonotype has at least ten counts. Its antigen is as yet unknown. This sequence was found in an adult who was a healthcare worker with PCR-confirmed SARS-CoV-2 infection or an uninfected control (not recorded which). Sequencing was performed on whole blood. The chain recombines TRBV20-1 with TRBJ2-3, with D possibly TRBD2 on 6 matching bases. The CDR3 DNA is TGCAGTGCTAGAGATTTTTTCGGCGGGGAGACCACAGATACGCAGTATTTT. Its translation is CSARDFFGGETTDTQYF.